These T cell receptor beta chains were read from a single sample in a study of cytomegalovirus exposure and HLA in healthy donors. TCRdb's copy holds only in-frame clones and misses some; the assay was immunoSEQ multiplex PCR. The sample consists of about 150,000 clones, approximately 90% of them appearing once. Sequenced input: PBMCs. These receptor sequences come from a man aged 18-30 years in good health and CMV-seronegative. Both conserved end residues are part of each CDR3. Each record gives: J gene, D gene, V gene, clone size, CDR3 protein, CDR3 DNA. The D gene is left open where the match is weak. Rows give clone size only sometimes, using once, few, many, or a class for an expanded clone.

j_gene: TRBJ2-7; d_gene: TRBD1; v_gene: TRBV6-1; abundance: few; CDR3aa: CASSAGTGAYEQYF; CDR3nt: TGTGCCAGCAGTGCCGGGACAGGGGCCTACGAGCAGTACTTC
j_gene: TRBJ2-7; d_gene: TRBD1; v_gene: TRBV5-1; abundance: .; CDR3aa: CASSFKQGVSYEQYF; CDR3nt: TGCGCCAGCAGCTTCAAACAGGGGGTCTCCTACGAGCAGTACTTC
j_gene: TRBJ2-1; d_gene: .; v_gene: TRBV11-2; abundance: .; CDR3aa: CASIQRSDSGAYNEQFF; CDR3nt: TGTGCCAGCATCCAGAGGTCGGACTCGGGAGCCTACAATGAGCAGTTCTTC
j_gene: TRBJ2-1; d_gene: .; v_gene: TRBV2; abundance: .; CDR3aa: CASGAVYNEQFF; CDR3nt: TGTGCCAGCGGGGCAGTTTACAATGAGCAGTTCTTC
j_gene: TRBJ1-2; d_gene: TRBD1; v_gene: TRBV2; abundance: .; CDR3aa: CASSGTGVTGDYGYTF; CDR3nt: TGTGCCAGCAGTGGGACAGGGGTTACTGGAGACTATGGCTACACCTTC
j_gene: TRBJ2-1; d_gene: .; v_gene: TRBV7-2; abundance: .; CDR3aa: CASSRGTLIRGEQFF; CDR3nt: TGTGCCAGCAGCCGCGGGACTCTCATTAGGGGTGAGCAGTTCTTC
j_gene: TRBJ1-1; d_gene: .; v_gene: TRBV11-1; abundance: once; CDR3aa: CASSPEMANTEAFF; CDR3nt: TGTGCCAGCAGCCCCGAAATGGCTAACACTGAAGCTTTCTTT
j_gene: TRBJ2-4; d_gene: .; v_gene: TRBV27; abundance: .; CDR3aa: CASSYGRGKNIQYF; CDR3nt: TGTGCCAGCAGTTACGGTCGGGGCAAAAACATTCAGTACTTC
j_gene: TRBJ2-3; d_gene: TRBD2; v_gene: TRBV5-1; abundance: .; CDR3aa: CASSLAPKAGITDTQYF; CDR3nt: TGCGCCAGCAGCTTGGCCCCGAAAGCGGGGATCACAGATACGCAGTATTTT
j_gene: TRBJ2-2; d_gene: TRBD1; v_gene: TRBV15; abundance: few; CDR3aa: CATRNPGQGNTGELFF; CDR3nt: TGTGCCACCAGGAACCCGGGACAGGGGAACACCGGGGAGCTGTTTTTT
j_gene: TRBJ1-5; d_gene: TRBD1; v_gene: TRBV25-1; abundance: .; CDR3aa: CASSAGGTDSNQPQHF; CDR3nt: TGTGCCAGCAGTGCCGGCGGGACAGATAGCAATCAGCCCCAGCATTTT
j_gene: TRBJ2-1; d_gene: .; v_gene: TRBV30; abundance: .; CDR3aa: CAWKRSYEQFF; CDR3nt: TGTGCCTGGAAGCGTTCTTATGAGCAGTTCTTC
j_gene: TRBJ2-5; d_gene: .; v_gene: TRBV4-2; abundance: .; CDR3aa: CASSPLSGETQYF; CDR3nt: TGTGCCAGCAGCCCTCTCTCGGGAGAGACCCAGTACTTC
j_gene: TRBJ1-2; d_gene: .; v_gene: TRBV28; abundance: once; CDR3aa: CASSLSTWGGYTF; CDR3nt: TGTGCCAGCAGTTTATCCACCTGGGGCGGCTACACCTTC
j_gene: TRBJ2-3; d_gene: TRBD1; v_gene: TRBV5-1; abundance: .; CDR3aa: CASSPGQGTDTQYF; CDR3nt: TGCGCCAGCAGCCCAGGACAGGGAACAGATACGCAGTATTTT
j_gene: TRBJ1-1; d_gene: .; v_gene: TRBV28; abundance: .; CDR3aa: CASSFVGGNTEAFF; CDR3nt: TGTGCCAGCAGTTTCGTCGGGGGGAACACTGAAGCTTTCTTT
j_gene: TRBJ1-5; d_gene: TRBD1; v_gene: TRBV10-3; abundance: once; CDR3aa: CAISERGDRANQPQHF; CDR3nt: TGTGCCATCAGTGAGAGGGGTGACAGGGCCAATCAGCCCCAGCATTTT
j_gene: TRBJ1-2; d_gene: TRBD1; v_gene: TRBV6-1; abundance: .; CDR3aa: CANTNTGGDGYTF; CDR3nt: TGTGCCAACACAAACACAGGGGGCGATGGCTACACCTTC
j_gene: TRBJ2-3; d_gene: TRBD1; v_gene: TRBV7-2; abundance: .; CDR3aa: CASSSQGNPFTDTQYF; CDR3nt: TGTGCCAGCAGCTCACAGGGGAACCCCTTCACAGATACGCAGTATTTT
j_gene: TRBJ2-7; d_gene: .; v_gene: TRBV5-1; abundance: .; CDR3aa: CASSLAPYEQYF; CDR3nt: TGCGCCAGCAGCTTGGCTCCCTACGAGCAGTACTTC
j_gene: TRBJ2-1; d_gene: .; v_gene: TRBV10-3; abundance: .; CDR3aa: CAISEGGNEQFF; CDR3nt: TGTGCCATCAGTGAAGGCGGGAATGAGCAGTTCTTC
j_gene: TRBJ2-7; d_gene: .; v_gene: TRBV2; abundance: .; CDR3aa: CASISPGTETSFSAYEQYF; CDR3nt: TGTGCCAGCATTTCGCCCGGGACGGAAACTAGCTTTAGTGCCTACGAGCAGTACTTC
j_gene: TRBJ2-3; d_gene: .; v_gene: TRBV6-5; abundance: .; CDR3aa: CASFSTGTDTQYF; CDR3nt: TGTGCCAGCTTCTCGACTGGCACAGATACGCAGTATTTT
j_gene: TRBJ1-2; d_gene: TRBD1; v_gene: TRBV6-6; abundance: few; CDR3aa: CASSHPPRDRFYGYTF; CDR3nt: TGTGCCAGCAGCCACCCTCCGAGGGACAGGTTTTATGGCTACACCTTC
j_gene: TRBJ2-7; d_gene: TRBD2; v_gene: TRBV29-1; abundance: few; CDR3aa: CSVTGLIAGEQYF; CDR3nt: TGCAGCGTTACGGGACTAATAGCCGGCGAGCAGTACTTC
j_gene: TRBJ2-3; d_gene: TRBD2; v_gene: TRBV2; abundance: .; CDR3aa: CASSEGLAGIDTQYF; CDR3nt: TGTGCCAGCAGTGAGGGACTAGCGGGGATAGATACGCAGTATTTT
j_gene: TRBJ1-1; d_gene: TRBD1; v_gene: TRBV5-1; abundance: .; CDR3aa: CASSLTPGTGNTEAFF; CDR3nt: TGCGCCAGCAGCTTGACCCCCGGGACAGGGAACACTGAAGCTTTCTTT
j_gene: TRBJ2-3; d_gene: .; v_gene: TRBV10-3; abundance: .; CDR3aa: CAIRGGEDIPSTDTQYF; CDR3nt: TGTGCCATCAGGGGGGGAGAGGATATCCCTAGCACAGATACGCAGTATTTT
j_gene: TRBJ2-7; d_gene: TRBD1; v_gene: TRBV7-2; abundance: .; CDR3aa: CASSTRQGPYEQYF; CDR3nt: TGTGCCAGCAGCACCAGACAGGGCCCCTACGAGCAGTACTTC
j_gene: TRBJ2-5; d_gene: .; v_gene: TRBV30; abundance: .; CDR3aa: CAWSVTRASGTQYF; CDR3nt: TGTGCCTGGAGTGTGACTAGGGCTTCGGGGACCCAGTACTTC
j_gene: TRBJ2-4; d_gene: .; v_gene: TRBV7-2; abundance: .; CDR3aa: CASSRDNENIQYF; CDR3nt: TGTGCCAGCAGTAGGGACAACGAAAACATTCAGTACTTC
j_gene: TRBJ1-1; d_gene: .; v_gene: TRBV10-1; abundance: once; CDR3aa: CASSGRMNTEAFF; CDR3nt: TGCGCCAGCTCGGGAAGAATGAACACTGAAGCTTTCTTT
j_gene: TRBJ2-3; d_gene: .; v_gene: TRBV5-1; abundance: once; CDR3aa: CASSSTSKDTQYF; CDR3nt: TGCGCCAGCAGCTCGACTAGTAAAGATACGCAGTATTTT
j_gene: TRBJ2-5; d_gene: TRBD1; v_gene: TRBV5-6; abundance: .; CDR3aa: CASSLGLQGRETQYF; CDR3nt: TGTGCCAGCAGCTTGGGCCTACAGGGGCGAGAGACCCAGTACTTC
j_gene: TRBJ2-2; d_gene: .; v_gene: TRBV28; abundance: .; CDR3aa: CASSTVNTGELFF; CDR3nt: TGTGCCAGCTCTACAGTCAACACCGGGGAGCTGTTTTTT
j_gene: TRBJ1-2; d_gene: .; v_gene: TRBV6-1; abundance: .; CDR3aa: CASSEPPTTNYGYTF; CDR3nt: TGTGCCAGCAGTGAGCCCCCGACTACTAACTATGGCTACACCTTC
j_gene: TRBJ1-1; d_gene: .; v_gene: TRBV5-1; abundance: .; CDR3aa: CASRIENTEAFF; CDR3nt: TGCGCCAGCAGGATAGAGAACACTGAAGCTTTCTTT
j_gene: TRBJ2-1; d_gene: .; v_gene: TRBV27; abundance: once; CDR3aa: CASTTTGGAPNEQFF; CDR3nt: TGTGCCAGCACCACCACAGGGGGGGCGCCCAATGAGCAGTTCTTC
j_gene: TRBJ2-7; d_gene: TRBD1; v_gene: TRBV4-1; abundance: .; CDR3aa: CASSHPGRTGGAYEQYF; CDR3nt: TGCGCCAGCAGCCATCCCGGCCGGACAGGGGGCGCCTACGAGCAGTACTTC
j_gene: TRBJ2-1; d_gene: TRBD2; v_gene: TRBV6-1; abundance: .; CDR3aa: CASSASGMDNEQFF; CDR3nt: TGTGCCAGCAGTGCTAGCGGGATGGACAATGAGCAGTTCTTC
j_gene: TRBJ2-5; d_gene: TRBD1; v_gene: TRBV11-3; abundance: .; CDR3aa: CASSSGTAETQYF; CDR3nt: TGTGCCAGCAGCTCCGGGACAGCAGAGACCCAGTACTTC
j_gene: TRBJ1-1; d_gene: .; v_gene: TRBV12-5; abundance: .; CDR3aa: CASGLNRFTEAFF; CDR3nt: TGTGCTAGTGGTTTGAATCGGTTCACTGAAGCTTTCTTT
j_gene: TRBJ2-1; d_gene: TRBD1; v_gene: TRBV4-1; abundance: many; CDR3aa: CASSQFEGADNEQFF; CDR3nt: TGCGCCAGCAGCCAATTTGAGGGGGCAGACAATGAGCAGTTCTTC
j_gene: TRBJ1-5; d_gene: .; v_gene: TRBV6-6; abundance: once; CDR3aa: CASSSLRQPQHF; CDR3nt: TGTGCCAGCAGTTCTCTCAGGCAGCCCCAGCATTTT
j_gene: TRBJ2-7; d_gene: TRBD2; v_gene: TRBV7-8; abundance: few; CDR3aa: CASSGTSYEQYF; CDR3nt: TGTGCCAGCAGCGGGACTAGCTACGAGCAGTACTTC
j_gene: TRBJ2-1; d_gene: TRBD2; v_gene: TRBV5-6; abundance: .; CDR3aa: CASIRLADSYNEQFF; CDR3nt: TGTGCCAGCATAAGACTAGCGGACTCCTACAATGAGCAGTTCTTC
j_gene: TRBJ2-7; d_gene: .; v_gene: TRBV6-5; abundance: .; CDR3aa: CASSYSYWTETYEQYF; CDR3nt: TGTGCCAGCAGTTACTCGTATTGGACTGAGACCTACGAGCAGTACTTC
j_gene: TRBJ1-5; d_gene: .; v_gene: TRBV6-6; abundance: .; CDR3aa: CASSQPGSNQPQHF; CDR3nt: TGTGCCAGCAGTCAACCAGGTAGCAATCAGCCCCAGCATTTT